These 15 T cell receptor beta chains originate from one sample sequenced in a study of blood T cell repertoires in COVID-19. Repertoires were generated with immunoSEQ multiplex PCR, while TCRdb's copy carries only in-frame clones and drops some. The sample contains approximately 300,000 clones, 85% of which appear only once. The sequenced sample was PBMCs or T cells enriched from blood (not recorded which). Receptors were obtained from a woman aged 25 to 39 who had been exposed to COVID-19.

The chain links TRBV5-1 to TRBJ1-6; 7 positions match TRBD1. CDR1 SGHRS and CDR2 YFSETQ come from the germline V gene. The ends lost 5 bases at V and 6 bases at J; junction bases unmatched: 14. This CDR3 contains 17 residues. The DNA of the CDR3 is TGCGCCAGCAGGTCGGATAGCGGGACAGCGATTAATTCACCCCTCCACTTT. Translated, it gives CASRSDSGTAINSPLHF.

The CDR3 region has the DNA TGTGCCAGCCGGAGGGCAGATACGCAGTATTTT. Its protein is CASRRADTQYF. J is TRBJ2-3 and V is TRBV27; D possibly corresponds to TRBD2 (6 bases). V was trimmed by 8 bases and J by 4 bases, leaving 7 bases between them. Germline V gives CDR1 MNHEY, CDR2 SMNVEV (reference sequence). The CDR3 totals 11 residues.

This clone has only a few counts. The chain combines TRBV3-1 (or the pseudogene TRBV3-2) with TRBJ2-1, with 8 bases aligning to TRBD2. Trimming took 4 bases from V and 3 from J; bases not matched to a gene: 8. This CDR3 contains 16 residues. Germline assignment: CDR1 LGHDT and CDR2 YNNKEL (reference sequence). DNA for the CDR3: TGTGCCAGCAGCCCAAGTTCGGGAGGGTTCTACAATGAGCAGTTCTTC. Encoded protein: CASSPSSGGFYNEQFF.

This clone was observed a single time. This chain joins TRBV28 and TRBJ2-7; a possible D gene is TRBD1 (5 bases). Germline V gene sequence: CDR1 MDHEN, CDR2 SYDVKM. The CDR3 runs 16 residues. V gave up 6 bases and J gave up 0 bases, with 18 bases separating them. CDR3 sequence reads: CASRSTTQVSSYEQYF. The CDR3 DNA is TGTGCCAGCAGATCTACCACACAGGTGAGCTCCTACGAGCAGTACTTC.

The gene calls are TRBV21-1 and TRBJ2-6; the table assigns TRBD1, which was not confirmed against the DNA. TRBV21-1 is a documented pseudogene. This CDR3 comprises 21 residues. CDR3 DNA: TGTGCCAGCACCTTGTCCCCCCAGCGGGGACAGGGACTATCTGGGGCCAACGTCCTGACTTTC. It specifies CASTLSPQRGQGLSGANVLTF.

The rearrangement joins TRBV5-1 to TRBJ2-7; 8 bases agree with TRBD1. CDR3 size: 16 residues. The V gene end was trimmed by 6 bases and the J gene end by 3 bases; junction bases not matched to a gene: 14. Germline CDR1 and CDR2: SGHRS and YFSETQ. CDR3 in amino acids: CASIKGGAGQGYEQYF. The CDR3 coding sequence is TGCGCCAGCATCAAGGGTGGCGCCGGACAGGGCTACGAGCAGTACTTC.

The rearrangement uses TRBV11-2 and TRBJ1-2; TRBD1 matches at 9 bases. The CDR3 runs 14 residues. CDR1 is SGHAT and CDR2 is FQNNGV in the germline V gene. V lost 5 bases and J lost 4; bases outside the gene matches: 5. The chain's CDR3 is CASSPQGASYGYTF. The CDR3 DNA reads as TGTGCCAGCAGCCCACAGGGGGCTAGCTATGGCTACACCTTC.

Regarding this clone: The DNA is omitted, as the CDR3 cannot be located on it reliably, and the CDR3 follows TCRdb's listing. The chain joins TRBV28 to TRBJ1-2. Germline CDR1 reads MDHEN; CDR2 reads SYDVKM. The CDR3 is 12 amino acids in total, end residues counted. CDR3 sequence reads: CASSSSGVGYTF.

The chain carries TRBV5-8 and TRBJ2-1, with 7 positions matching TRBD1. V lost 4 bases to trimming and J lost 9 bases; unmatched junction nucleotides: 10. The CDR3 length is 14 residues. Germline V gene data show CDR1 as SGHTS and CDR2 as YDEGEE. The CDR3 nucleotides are TGTGCCAGCAGCGCCGCGTTAGGGGGCGGTGAGCAGTTCTTC. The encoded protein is CASSAALGGGEQFF. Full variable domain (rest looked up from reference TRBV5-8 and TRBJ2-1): EAGVTQSPTHLIKTRGQQATLRCSPISGHTSVYWYQQALGLGLQFLLWYDEGEERNRGNFPPRFSGRQFPNYSSELNVNALELEDSALYLCASSAALGGGEQFFGPGTRLTVL.

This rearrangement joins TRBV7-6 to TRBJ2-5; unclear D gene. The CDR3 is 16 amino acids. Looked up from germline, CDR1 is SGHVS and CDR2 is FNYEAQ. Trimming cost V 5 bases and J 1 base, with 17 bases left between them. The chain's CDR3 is CASSPQSEPSQETQYF. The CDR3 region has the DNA TGTGCCAGCAGCCCCCAATCAGAGCCTAGCCAAGAGACCCAGTACTTC.

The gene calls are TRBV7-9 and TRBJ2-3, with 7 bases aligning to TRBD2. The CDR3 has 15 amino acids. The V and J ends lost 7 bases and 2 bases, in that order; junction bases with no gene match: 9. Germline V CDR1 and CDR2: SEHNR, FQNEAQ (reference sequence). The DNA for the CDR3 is TGTGCCAGCAAGAGGAGGGAGGGCCACACAGATACGCAGTATTTT. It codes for CASKRREGHTDTQYF.

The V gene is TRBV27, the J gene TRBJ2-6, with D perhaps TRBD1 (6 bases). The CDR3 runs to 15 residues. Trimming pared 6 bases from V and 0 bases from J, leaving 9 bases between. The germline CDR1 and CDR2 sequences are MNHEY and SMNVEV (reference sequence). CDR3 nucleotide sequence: TGTGCCAGCAGACAGGGCCTCTCTGGGGCCAACGTCCTGACTTTC. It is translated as CASRQGLSGANVLTF.

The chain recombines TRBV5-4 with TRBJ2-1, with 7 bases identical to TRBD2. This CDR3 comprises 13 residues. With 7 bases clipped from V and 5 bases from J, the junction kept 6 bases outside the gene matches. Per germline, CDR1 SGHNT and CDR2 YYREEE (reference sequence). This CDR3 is CASVGLEDNEQFF. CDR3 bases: TGTGCCAGCGTAGGACTAGAGGACAATGAGCAGTTCTTC.

CDR3 in DNA: TGTGCCAGCAGGTACAGGGACCACTATGGCTACACCTTC. Its protein is CASRYRDHYGYTF. The chain has TRBV28 and TRBJ1-2; maybe TRBD1 (6 bases). CDR3 size: 13 residues. Germline-derived CDR1 and CDR2 are MDHEN and SYDVKM. V was shortened by 6 bases and J by 3 bases, with 11 bases between the two germline ends.

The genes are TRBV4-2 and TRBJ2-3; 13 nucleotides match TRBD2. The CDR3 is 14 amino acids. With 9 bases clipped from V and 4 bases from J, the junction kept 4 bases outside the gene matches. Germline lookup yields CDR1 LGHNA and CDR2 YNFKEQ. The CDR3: CASRLAGGPDTQYF. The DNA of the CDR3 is TGTGCCAGTAGACTAGCGGGGGGCCCAGATACGCAGTATTTT.